What follows are 16 T cell receptor beta chains derived from one specimen sequenced in a study of OX40 agonist ivuxolimab in advanced cancers. Sequencing was performed with immunoSEQ multiplex PCR; in TCRdb, only in-frame clones are kept and a portion is missing. The repertoire holds roughly 100,000 clones, about nine tenths seen once, with approximately 0.52% in the top ten. Sequenced here: CD4+ or CD8+ T cells sorted from blood, sampled in a trial of the OX40 agonist ivuxolimab. These receptors came from an adult with an advanced solid tumor such as melanoma, head and neck, liver or kidney cancer.

The V and J genes are TRBV30 and TRBJ1-2; D is unresolved. Germline loops: CDR1 GTSNPN, CDR2 SVGIG (reference sequence). The length of the CDR3 is 15 residues. V was clipped by 5 bases and J by 2 bases, with 18 bases between them. The CDR3 DNA is TGTGCCTGGCTAGAGGCCAGGACCGGGAACTATGGCTACACCTTC. Protein product: CAWLEARTGNYGYTF.

The chain has TRBV6-5 and TRBJ2-7; D remains ambiguous. The V and J ends lost 8 bases and 4 bases respectively, with 9 bases between them. This CDR3 spans 11 amino acids. Germline V gives CDR1 MNHEY, CDR2 SVGAGI. CDR3 nucleotides: TGTGCCAGCTGTGCGGTATACGAGCAGTACTTC. Translation gives CASCAVYEQYF.

The rearrangement links TRBV10-3 to TRBJ2-3; unclear D gene. Deletions cut 10 bases from V and 2 bases from J, with 16 bases between. Germline CDR1 reads ENHRY; CDR2 reads SYGVKD. The CDR3 runs 14 residues. CDR3 sequence: CATKQSRSTDTQYF. CDR3 in DNA: TGTGCCACCAAACAGTCTCGTTCCACAGATACGCAGTATTTT.

V usage is TRBV4-1 and J usage is TRBJ1-3; no firm D call. The germline V gene has CDR1 MGHRA and CDR2 YSYEKL. Trimming stripped 0 bases from V and 2 bases from J, with 14 bases between. This CDR3 is 17 amino acids long. DNA of the CDR3: TGCGCCAGCAGCCAAGATCGGGCGCCTAACACTGGAAACACCATATATTTT. Amino acids: CASSQDRAPNTGNTIYF.

The chain joins TRBV7-8 to TRBJ1-2; no clear D gene. Germline CDR1 is SGHVS and CDR2 is FQNEAQ. This CDR3 has 15 residues. V lost 5 bases and J 4 bases, leaving 17 bases between the germline ends. The CDR3 reads CASSHRTHGSYGYTF. The CDR3 coding sequence is TGTGCCAGCAGCCACCGGACTCATGGGAGCTATGGCTACACCTTC.

The CDR3 nucleotides are TGTGCCAGCCGCCAAGGCCTCTCCTACAATGAGCAGTTCTTC. This encodes CASRQGLSYNEQFF. The gene calls are TRBV28 and TRBJ2-1; D gene unclear. From germline, CDR1 is MDHEN and CDR2 SYDVKM. V dropped 8 bases and J dropped 0 bases, with 11 bases sitting between them. This CDR3 has 14 amino acids. The full variable domain, in which reference TRBV28 and TRBJ2-1 provide the parts outside the CDR3, is DVKVTQSSRYLVKRTGEKVFLECVQDMDHENMFWYRQDPGLGLRLIYFSYDVKMKEKGDIPEGYSVSREKKERFSLILESASTNQTSMYLCASRQGLSYNEQFFGPGTRLTVL.

The gene calls are TRBV21-1 and TRBJ1-5. TRBV21-1 has pseudogene status. This CDR3 spans 14 amino acids. CDR3 DNA sequence: TGTGCCAGCCGGAACCTGCAACGGGGGCAGCCCCAGCATTTT. This gives the protein CASRNLQRGQPQHF.

The chain joins TRBV27 to TRBJ1-1, with TRBD1 identical over 12 bases. After removal of 0 bases from V and 9 bases from J, the junction contained 5 bases not matched to a gene. Germline assignment: CDR1 MNHEY and CDR2 SMNVEV (reference sequence). CDR3 length: 15 amino acids. The CDR3 loop reads CASSLSMGQGAQAFF. The CDR3 DNA reads as TGTGCCAGCAGTTTATCGATGGGACAGGGGGCCCAAGCTTTCTTT.

The V gene is TRBV7-9, the J gene TRBJ2-5; D is possibly TRBD1 (5 bases). Germline V CDR1 and CDR2: SEHNR, FQNEAQ (reference sequence). Trimming pared 1 base from V and 1 base from J, leaving 10 bases between. This CDR3 is 15 amino acids long. DNA for the CDR3: TGTGCCAGCAGCTTAGGGGGCTTGTTCCAAGAGACCCAGTACTTC. It codes for CASSLGGLFQETQYF.

The V gene is TRBV28, the J gene TRBJ1-4; D call uncertain. The CDR3 is 13 residues long. Germline loops: CDR1 MDHEN, CDR2 SYDVKM. V lost 11 bases, J lost 8 bases, and 18 bases lay in between. In DNA form, the CDR3 reads TGTGCCGGATCGTCCCTTGGGTCGGAAAAACTGTTTTTT. Its translation: CAGSSLGSEKLFF.

The genes are TRBV9 and TRBJ2-5; the D gene is possibly TRBD2 (5 bases). There are 14 residues in the CDR3. V lost 3 bases and J 5 bases, leaving 14 bases between the germline ends. The V gene's germline CDR1 is SGDLS and CDR2 YYNGEE. Here the CDR3 reads CASSATLVSETQYF. CDR3 bases: TGTGCCAGCAGCGCCACACTAGTTTCGGAGACCCAGTACTTC.

This chain uses TRBV18 with TRBJ2-2, with 7 positions matching TRBD2. CDR1 is KGHSH and CDR2 is LQKENI in the germline V gene. This CDR3 is built from 15 residues. Germline trimming cut 0 bases from V and 4 bases from J; bases unmatched to any gene: 2. The CDR3 DNA reads as TGTGCCAGCTCACCACCTAGCGGGCCCACCGGGGAGCTGTTTTTT. As protein: CASSPPSGPTGELFF.

The genes are TRBV2 and TRBJ1-2, with 7 bases lining up with TRBD1. V dropped 4 bases and J dropped 0; count of bases not matched to a gene: 2. The germline gives CDR1 SNHLY, CDR2 FYNNEI. CDR3 length: 14 amino acids. The CDR3 DNA reads TGTGCCAGCAGTGGACAGGGATCTAACTATGGCTACACCTTC. The encoded protein is CASSGQGSNYGYTF.

Sample share makes this clone large. This chain connects TRBV18 to TRBJ1-6; 10 nucleotides agree with TRBD1. The CDR3 covers 15 residues. From germline, CDR1 is KGHSH and CDR2 LQKENI. The V and J ends lost 3 bases and 6 bases, in that order; junction bases with no gene match: 2. In DNA form, the CDR3 reads TGTGCCAGCTCACCTCGGGACAGGGGTAATTCACCCCTCCACTTT. Its protein is CASSPRDRGNSPLHF.

The rearrangement links TRBV7-2 to TRBJ2-2, with D possibly TRBD1 on 5 matching bases. This CDR3 has 15 residues. The germline V and J ends were trimmed by 6 bases and 2 bases, with 13 bases remaining between them. The germline gives CDR1 SGHTA, CDR2 FQGNSA. CDR3 bases: TGTGCCAGCAGGCCCCAGGGTGTAAACACCGGGGAGCTGTTTTTT. The encoded protein is CASRPQGVNTGELFF. The full variable domain, in which reference TRBV7-2 and TRBJ2-2 provide the parts outside the CDR3, is GAGVSQSPSNKVTEKGKDVELRCDPISGHTALYWYRQSLGQGLEFLIYFQGNSAPDKSGLPSDRFSAERTGGSVSTLTIQRTQQEDSAVYLCASRPQGVNTGELFFGEGSRLTVL.

Here the CDR3 reads CASSLGITSNTGELFF. The CDR3 DNA reads as TGCGCCAGCAGCTTGGGTATTACTAGCAACACCGGGGAGCTGTTTTTT. This sequence joins TRBV5-1 and TRBJ2-2; a weak D match, TRBD2 (6 bases). Germline V gives CDR1 SGHRS, CDR2 YFSETQ. The CDR3 contains 16 residues. The V and J ends lost 0 bases and 2 bases respectively, with 11 bases between them.